A selection of T cell receptor beta chains follows, all from one sample in a study of technical replicates of blood from several donors. Method: immunoSEQ multiplex PCR; TCRdb's copy keeps in-frame clones and lacks some. Of 60,000 to 80,000 clones in the sample, approximately 91% were seen once. The material sequenced was PBMCs. The source of these receptors is a human donor in good health. Some clones in this sample may be carry-over from other donors' samples. Each CDR3 is given with its conserved first and last residue. The D gene is left open where the match is weak.

d_gene	j_gene	v_gene	CDR3aa	CDR3nt
TRBD1	TRBJ2-4	TRBV25-1	CASSESLKGASNIQYF	TGTGCCAGCAGTGAATCGCTGAAGGGGGCGAGTAACATTCAGTACTTC
-	TRBJ1-5	TRBV2	CARGGGSLNQPQHF	TGTGCCAGAGGGGGGGGCTCCCTCAATCAGCCCCAGCATTTT
-	TRBJ2-7	TRBV4-1	CASSQGWFGSYEQYF	TGCGCCAGCAGCCAAGGATGGTTCGGCTCCTACGAGCAGTACTTC
-	TRBJ1-2	TRBV6-6	CASTPRGYGYTF	TGTGCCAGCACCCCTAGGGGGTATGGCTACACCTTC
-	TRBJ1-6	TRBV15	CATSRGTGSSYNSPLHF	TGTGCCACCAGCAGAGGTACAGGGAGCTCCTATAATTCACCCCTCCACTTT
TRBD2	TRBJ2-7	TRBV7-3	CASSLIAGVNEQYF	TGTGCCAGCAGCTTAATAGCGGGAGTTAACGAGCAGTACTTC
TRBD1	TRBJ1-3	TRBV30	CAWSGSGTGRNTIYF	TGTGCCTGGAGTGGTTCCGGGACAGGGAGAAACACCATATATTTT
-	TRBJ1-3	TRBV10-3	CAISDSSGNTIYF	TGTGCCATCAGCGACAGCTCTGGAAACACCATATATTTT
-	TRBJ1-2	TRBV30	CAWSVRSWGSGAQDAYGYTF	TGTGCCTGGAGTGTTAGGAGTTGGGGCAGTGGGGCCCAAGATGCGTATGGCTACACCTTC
TRBD1	TRBJ2-1	TRBV4-1	CASSQVQGSYNEQFF	TGCGCCAGCAGCCAAGTACAGGGGTCCTACAATGAGCAGTTCTTC
TRBD2	TRBJ2-1	TRBV10-3	CAITPTLAGGAHEQFF	TGTGCCATCACGCCGACACTAGCGGGAGGGGCACATGAGCAGTTCTTC
-	TRBJ2-1	TRBV27	CASSLYNEQFF	TGTGCCAGCAGTCTCTACAATGAGCAGTTCTTC